This TCR beta chain was recovered during a study of CD8 T cells in Susac syndrome. Random hexamers served to reverse transcribe roughly 0.45 to 1 ug RNA. A single record per CDR3 protein comes from TCRdb applying MiXCR to the immunoSEQ multiplex PCR reads. Of around 200,000 distinct CDR3 sequences detected, 95% appear once; the ten largest clones hold 0.082%. The CDR3 extends over 12 amino acids. V shed 6 bases and J shed 7 bases, with 12 bases lying between them. Per germline, CDR1 SQVTM and CDR2 ANQGSEA. The chain uses TRBV29-1 and TRBJ1-4, with D uncertain. This TCR was recovered from a human donor with multiple sclerosis. Sequenced material: CD4+ T cells from PBMCs. The CDR3 is CSVQEGSEKLFF. The CDR3 DNA is TGCAGCGTGCAAGAAGGGAGTGAAAAACTGTTTTTT.